This TCR beta chain emerged from a study of beta chain features in type 1 diabetes. This clone was seen a handful of times. From germline, CDR1 is MDHEN and CDR2 SYDVKM. The CDR3 is made up of 16 amino acids. V was shortened by 6 bases and J by 2 bases, with 14 bases between the two germline ends. Every isolated RNA sample was fully reverse transcribed, so sequencing captured expressed TCRB transcripts. The table came from immunoSEQ multiplex PCR; TCRdb's copy has only in-frame clones and leaves some out. The sample holds 680,000 or so clones; 15% to 17% are singletons and the top ten take about 0.086%.

V gene TRBV28 combines with J gene TRBJ2-6; possible D gene TRBD1, 6 bases. Sequenced input: naive CD4+ T cells from blood. This TCR was sampled from a man between 18 and 29 years old in good health. DNA for the CDR3: TGTGCCAGCAGGCAATACAGGGCTCCTGGGGCCAACGTCCTGACTTTC. This codes for CASRQYRAPGANVLTF.